Below are 9 T cell receptor beta chains sequenced from a single sample in a study of early stage breast cancer tumors. Method: immunoSEQ multiplex PCR; TCRdb's copy keeps in-frame clones and lacks some. The data show tens of thousands of clones, 90% to 95% seen once. The sequenced sample was blood. The receptors were gathered from a person between 65 and 79 years old with breast cancer.

V gene TRBV25-1 combines with J gene TRBJ2-7; a possible D gene is TRBD1 (8 bases). The germline CDR1 and CDR2 sequences are MGHDK and SYGVNS. There are 13 residues in the CDR3. The V gene lost 8 bases and the J gene lost 5 bases, with 16 bases spanning the gap. CDR3: CASGGDRRHEQYF. The CDR3 DNA follows: TGTGCCAGCGGGGGGGACAGGAGGCACGAGCAGTACTTC.

The V and J genes are TRBV7-2 and TRBJ2-7; TRBD2 aligns across 14 bases. With V trimmed by 7 bases and J by 4 bases, 3 bases remained unmatched. This CDR3 spans 14 amino acids. Germline CDR1 and CDR2: SGHTA and FQGNSA. DNA for the CDR3: TGTGCCAGCATCAGGACTAGCGGGGGGTACGAGCAGTACTTC. Its protein is CASIRTSGGYEQYF.

CDR3 residues: CASSLGLPQETQYF. In DNA, the CDR3 is TGTGCCAGCAGCTTGGGACTTCCCCAAGAGACCCAGTACTTC. The rearrangement joins TRBV5-5 to TRBJ2-5; D uncertain. The CDR3 runs to 14 residues. Trimming cost V 0 bases and J 1 base, with 7 bases left between them. Per germline, CDR1 SGHKS and CDR2 YYEKEE (reference sequence).

This sequence joins TRBV11-2 and TRBJ2-1; 7 nucleotides align to TRBD2. The CDR3 contains 14 residues. CDR1 SGHAT and CDR2 FQNNGV come from the germline V gene. After removal of 7 bases from V and 10 bases from J, the junction contained 13 bases not matched to a gene. CDR3 coding DNA: TGTGCCAGCACCAGCACGGTTACTAGCGTCGAGCAGTTCTTC. This translates into CASTSTVTSVEQFF.

The chain recombines TRBV7-6 with TRBJ2-3, with 7 bases aligning to TRBD2. CDR1 SGHVS and CDR2 FNYEAQ come from the germline V gene. The trim removed 0 bases at V and 1 base at J, leaving 13 bases unmatched. The CDR3 is 19 residues long. This CDR3 is CASSLAPGGPGVGTDTQYF. The CDR3 DNA reads TGTGCCAGCAGCTTAGCACCGGGGGGACCCGGGGTCGGCACAGATACGCAGTATTTT. The complete variable domain, with remaining parts taken from reference TRBV7-6 and TRBJ2-3, reads GAGVSQSPRYKVTKRGQDVALRCDPISGHVSLYWYRQALGQGPEFLTYFNYEAQQDKSGLPNDRFSAERPEGSISTLTIQRTEQRDSAMYRCASSLAPGGPGVGTDTQYFGPGTRLTVL.

This chain uses TRBV19 with TRBJ1-4; the match to TRBD1 covers 9 bases. V lost 6 bases, J lost 13 bases, and 12 bases stayed unmatched. The CDR3 length is 14 residues. CDR1 is LNHDA and CDR2 is SQIVND in the germline V gene (reference sequence). DNA of the CDR3: TGTGCCAGTAGGTCTACAGGGGGCGCGGGCGGACTGTTTTTT. Translated, it gives CASRSTGGAGGLFF. Looking up the rest from reference TRBV19 and TRBJ1-4 gives the full variable domain: DGGITQSPKYLFRKEGQNVTLSCEQNLNHDAMYWYRQDPGQGLRLIYYSQIVNDFQKGDIAEGYSVSREKKESFPLTVTSAQKNPTAFYLCASRSTGGAGGLFFGSGTQLSVL.

The J gene is TRBJ1-2, the V gene TRBV7-9, with D hard to call. Germline CDR1 and CDR2: SEHNR and FQNEAQ (reference sequence). The CDR3 totals 14 residues. V gave up 2 bases and J gave up 5 bases, with 12 bases separating them. In DNA, the CDR3 is TGTGCCAGCAGCTTATCTTCCAGGCTTTATGGCTACACCTTC. Protein: CASSLSSRLYGYTF.

J is TRBJ2-5 and V is TRBV5-1; D might be TRBD1 (5 bases). The CDR3 has 16 amino acids. Trimming shortened V by 0 bases and J by 1 base, and 13 bases separated the two germline ends. In germline, CDR1 is SGHRS, CDR2 YFSETQ. CDR3 sequence reads: CASSLGSTGVQETQYF. As DNA, the CDR3 is TGCGCCAGCAGCTTGGGAAGTACAGGCGTCCAAGAGACCCAGTACTTC.

The rearrangement uses TRBV6-1 and TRBJ1-5, with D unclear. V lost 1 base and J 5 bases, leaving 12 bases between the germline ends. This CDR3 has 15 amino acids. In germline, CDR1 is MNHNS, CDR2 SASEGT. The CDR3, as DNA: TGTGCCAGCAGTGAAGTGGATCAACAGCATCAGCCCCAGCATTTT. This gives the protein CASSEVDQQHQPQHF.